This passage covers 22 T cell receptor beta chains from one sample sequenced in a study of T cell repertoires in cytomegalovirus infection. Via MiXCR, TCRdb re-called the reads, giving one row per CDR3 protein. The table lists about 110,000 distinct CDR3 sequences, 25% to 35% of them singletons. Antigen specificity for these receptors is unknown. This specimen was CD8+ T cells from cultured PBMCs, taken from culture after CMV antigen stimulation. These receptors originate from a human donor in good health (CMV status not recorded). Some clones in this sample may be carry-over from other donors' samples.

The V gene is TRBV3-1, the J gene TRBJ2-2, with D unresolved. Germline CDR1 LGHDT, CDR2 YNNKEL (reference sequence). This CDR3 is built from 19 residues. V dropped 0 bases and J dropped 4 bases, with 21 bases sitting between them. Here the CDR3 reads CASSQDTPRDSEATGELFF. CDR3 nucleotides: TGTGCCAGCAGCCAAGATACTCCTCGAGACTCAGAGGCCACCGGGGAGCTGTTTTTT.

Only a few counts were recorded for this clonotype. The chain employs TRBV5-1 and TRBJ1-1; D not resolved. The CDR3 runs 16 residues. V gave up 7 bases and J gave up 1 base, with 20 bases separating them. The germline V gene encodes CDR1 SGHRS and CDR2 YFSETQ. The CDR3 reads CASGKGEETWNTEAFF. Written as DNA, the CDR3 is TGCGCCAGCGGGAAGGGAGAGGAAACCTGGAACACTGAAGCTTTCTTT.

This clonotype was seen more than once but under ten times. The rearrangement joins TRBV7-8 to TRBJ2-2; the match to TRBD2 covers 8 bases. The CDR3 spans 13 residues. Losses at the gene ends were 7 bases for V and 6 bases for J; bases not matched to a gene: 4. In germline, CDR1 is SGHVS, CDR2 FQNEAQ. The CDR3 spells CASTLGGAGELFF. The CDR3, as DNA: TGTGCCAGCACACTCGGGGGGGCCGGGGAGCTGTTTTTT.

This clonotype has ten or more counts. This chain links TRBV7-9 with TRBJ2-7; TRBD1 matches at 12 bases. CDR1 is SEHNR and CDR2 is FQNEAQ in the germline V gene (reference sequence). The CDR3 contains 15 residues. Germline trimming cut 1 base from V and 4 bases from J; bases unmatched to any gene: 2. The CDR3 reads CASSLGDRGLYEQYF. CDR3 sequence (DNA): TGTGCCAGCAGCTTAGGGGACAGGGGGCTTTACGAGCAGTACTTC. The variable domain in full, completed from reference TRBV7-9 and TRBJ2-7, reads DTGVSQNPRHKITKRGQNVTFRCDPISEHNRLYWYRQTLGQGPEFLTYFQNEAQLEKSRLLSDRFSAERPKGSFSTLEIQRTEQGDSAMYLCASSLGDRGLYEQYFGPGTRLTVT.

The gene calls are TRBV7-2 and TRBJ2-5; D is unclear. Germline V lookup: CDR1 SGHTA, CDR2 FQGNSA. V was trimmed by 5 bases and J by 5 bases, leaving 18 bases between them. CDR3 size: 15 residues. The DNA of the CDR3 is TGTGCCAGCAGCCCCTACGGTGGGTTAGGGGAGACCCAGTACTTC. Translated, it gives CASSPYGGLGETQYF.

This clonotype was counted a few times. The chain combines TRBV7-2 with TRBJ2-7; 10 positions agree with TRBD1. V dropped 6 bases and J dropped 6; count of bases not matched to a gene: 8. From germline, CDR1 is SGHTA and CDR2 FQGNSA. The CDR3 runs to 14 residues. The CDR3 reads CASRPPGQGTEQYF. The CDR3 DNA reads TGTGCCAGCAGGCCTCCGGGACAGGGGACCGAGCAGTACTTC.

This clonotype has a count of ten or more. CDR3 region: CASSVQETQYF. Written as DNA, the CDR3 is TGTGCCAGCAGTGTACAAGAGACCCAGTACTTC. The rearrangement uses TRBV27 and TRBJ2-5; D unclear. The germline CDR1 and CDR2 sequences are MNHEY and SMNVEV (reference sequence). The CDR3 runs 11 residues. With 5 bases removed from V and 2 bases from J, the gap between germline ends came to 3 bases.

The chain recombines TRBV19 with TRBJ1-5, with 8 bases matching TRBD1. V shed 7 bases and J 2 bases; nucleotides not matched to a gene: 4. Germline CDR1 and CDR2: LNHDA and SQIVND (reference sequence). The length of the CDR3 is 14 residues. In DNA, the CDR3 is TGTGCCAGTACCCCGACAGGGGGCAATCAGCCCCAGCATTTT. Residues: CASTPTGGNQPQHF.

The chain combines TRBV7-8 with TRBJ2-1, with D tentatively TRBD1 (6 bases). There are 13 residues in the CDR3. Germline-derived CDR1 and CDR2 are SGHVS and FQNEAQ. The V and J ends lost 0 bases and 14 bases respectively, with 14 bases between them. The CDR3 region has the DNA TGTGCCAGCAGCTTAGCAGCTGTCAGGGGTGAGTTCTTC. Translation gives CASSLAAVRGEFF.

V usage is TRBV27 and J usage is TRBJ2-3, with D perhaps TRBD1 (6 bases). This CDR3 is built from 15 residues. Germline values: CDR1 MNHEY, CDR2 SMNVEV (reference sequence). Trimming cost V 4 bases and J 3 bases, with 14 bases left between them. The DNA of the CDR3 is TGTGCCAGCAGTTACTACAGGGCAAGGACAGATACGCAGTATTTT. Translated, it gives CASSYYRARTDTQYF.

The rearrangement uses TRBV20-1 and TRBJ2-2; D may be TRBD1 (7 bases). Germline CDR1 and CDR2: DFQATT and SNEGSKA (reference sequence). V was shortened by 3 bases and J by 6 bases, with 14 bases between the two germline ends. This CDR3 comprises 14 residues. The CDR3 sequence is CSASEGRGAGELFF. The CDR3 DNA follows: TGCAGTGCTAGCGAGGGCAGGGGGGCCGGGGAGCTGTTTTTT.

This clonotype came up a few times. The J gene is TRBJ2-5, the V gene TRBV2, with 10 bases that match TRBD2. V shed 7 bases, J shed 0 bases, and the junction held 5 bases outside the gene matches. This CDR3 has 15 amino acids. CDR1 and CDR2 (germline): SNHLY, FYNNEI. The CDR3 region is CASTRLAGDQETQYF. The CDR3 DNA is TGTGCCAGCACCAGGCTAGCGGGGGACCAAGAGACCCAGTACTTC.

This clonotype was counted ten times or more. The chain employs TRBV19 and TRBJ2-1, with D perhaps TRBD2 (6 bases). The V and J ends lost 10 bases and 4 bases respectively, with 14 bases between them. The CDR3 extends over 13 amino acids. From germline, CDR1 is LNHDA and CDR2 SQIVND (reference sequence). The CDR3 loop reads CATSSVGYNEQFF. The CDR3 nucleotides read TGTGCCACCTCTAGCGTTGGGTACAATGAGCAGTTCTTC.

This clonotype was counted many times. The chain links TRBV7-8 to TRBJ1-1; the D is unclear. The CDR3 runs to 17 residues. Germline CDR1 reads SGHVS; CDR2 reads FQNEAQ. V was cut by 4 bases and J by 1 base, with 19 bases left in between. CDR3 sequence: CASSSDDGGVGNTEAFF. The DNA of the CDR3 is TGTGCCAGCAGCTCAGACGATGGTGGGGTGGGGAACACTGAAGCTTTCTTT.

V usage is TRBV7-8 and J usage is TRBJ2-4; a possible D gene is TRBD1 (6 bases). The CDR3 has 19 amino acids. Per germline, CDR1 SGHVS and CDR2 FQNEAQ. Trimming cost V 2 bases and J 0 bases, with 20 bases left between them. The CDR3 loop reads CASSLYVRSQGEAKNIQYF. The CDR3 region has the DNA TGTGCCAGCAGCTTATACGTTCGGTCACAGGGTGAAGCCAAAAACATTCAGTACTTC.

In its sample, this clonotype was seen many times. The chain recombines TRBV7-2 with TRBJ2-1; D gene uncertain. CDR1 is SGHTA, CDR2 FQGNSA, per germline. V was clipped by 3 bases and J by 8 bases, with 8 bases between them. The length of the CDR3 is 12 residues. The CDR3: CASSFWQDEQFF. CDR3 sequence (DNA): TGTGCCAGCAGCTTTTGGCAGGATGAGCAGTTCTTC.

J is TRBJ2-1 and V is TRBV9, with TRBD2 matching 9 bases. Unmatched junction bases numbered 10, after V lost 4 bases and J lost 5 bases. Germline V lookup: CDR1 SGDLS, CDR2 YYNGEE. The CDR3 spans 16 residues. In nucleotides, the CDR3 is TGTGCCAGCAGCCAAGCTGGCGGGGGGGTAAACAATGAGCAGTTCTTC. Encoded protein: CASSQAGGGVNNEQFF.

V is TRBV2 and J is TRBJ2-7; 10 bases line up with TRBD2. The CDR3 has 14 residues. CDR1 SNHLY and CDR2 FYNNEI come from the germline V gene. Trimming removed 4 bases from V and 6 bases from J; junction bases left unmatched: 6. The CDR3 region has the DNA TGTGCCAGCAGTGTATCAGCGGGGGGGCGCGAGCAGTACTTC. This encodes CASSVSAGGREQYF.

This rearrangement joins TRBV11-1 to TRBJ2-3; a weak D match, TRBD1 (5 bases). The CDR3 consists of 16 residues. Germline CDR1 SGHAT, CDR2 FQDESV (reference sequence). Trimming cost V 2 bases and J 0 bases, with 12 bases left between them. The CDR3 nucleotides read TGTGCCAGCAGCTTACCGACAGTCTCTAGCACAGATACGCAGTATTTT. This sequence encodes CASSLPTVSSTDTQYF.

The genes are TRBV27 and TRBJ2-7, with 9 positions matching TRBD1. The CDR3 is 14 residues long. Germline V gives CDR1 MNHEY, CDR2 SMNVEV (reference sequence). The junction had 1 base not matched to a gene; V was cut back by 4 bases and J by 0 bases. Written as DNA, the CDR3 is TGTGCCAGCAGTTGGGACAGGGACTCCTACGAGCAGTACTTC. This encodes CASSWDRDSYEQYF.

J is TRBJ2-7 and V is TRBV7-2, with 12 bases lining up with TRBD2. With V trimmed by 4 bases and J by 2 bases, 3 bases remained unmatched. Germline lookup yields CDR1 SGHTA and CDR2 FQGNSA. There are 15 residues in the CDR3. CDR3 in amino acids: CASSYGLAGTYEQYF. CDR3 coding DNA: TGTGCCAGCAGCTACGGACTAGCGGGGACCTACGAGCAGTACTTC.

This clonotype showed up many times. V usage is TRBV7-9 and J usage is TRBJ2-7; D possibly corresponds to TRBD1 (6 bases). V was trimmed by 5 bases and J by 2 bases, leaving 13 bases between them. The CDR3 covers 14 residues. CDR1 SEHNR and CDR2 FQNEAQ come from the germline V gene (reference sequence). CDR3 in amino acids: CASSGRTDPYEQYF. In DNA, the CDR3 is TGTGCCAGCAGCGGAAGGACAGACCCCTACGAGCAGTACTTC.